The clone carrying this TCR beta chain was detected once. The CDR3 is made up of 13 amino acids. With 4 bases removed from V and 0 bases from J, the gap between germline ends came to 7 bases. Germline loops: CDR1 SGHDN, CDR2 FVKESK. Sequencing of TCR beta was performed on blood CD8+ and CD4+ T cells. Included as multiple sclerosis controls were treatment-naive patients who had stable or active relapsing-remitting disease. Negative isolation was used for CD8+ and CD4+ T cells and FACS enrichment for TEMRA cells. Roughly 0.5 to 1 ug RNA was reverse transcribed with random hexamers. Amplification of TCR beta CDR3 used immunoSEQ multiplex PCR across 54 Vbeta and 13 Jbeta. TCRdb reprocessed the immunoSEQ multiplex PCR reads via MiXCR and lists one record per CDR3 protein. The sample carries just over 300,000 distinct CDR3 sequences, 92% recorded once. This specimen comes from a study of CD8 T cells in Susac syndrome.

This clonotype was obtained from a human donor with multiple sclerosis. Sequencing used CD4+ T cells from PBMCs. The rearrangement joins TRBV14 to TRBJ2-7, with no clear D. The CDR3 sequence is CASSRANSYEQYF. DNA for the CDR3: TGTGCCAGCAGCCGGGCTAACTCCTACGAGCAGTACTTC. The whole variable domain, filled in from reference TRBV14 and TRBJ2-7, reads EAGVTQFPSHSVIEKGQTVTLRCDPISGHDNLYWYRRVMGKEIKFLLHFVKESKQDESGMPNNRFLAERTGGTYSTLKVQPAELEDSGVYFCASSRANSYEQYFGPGTRLTVT.